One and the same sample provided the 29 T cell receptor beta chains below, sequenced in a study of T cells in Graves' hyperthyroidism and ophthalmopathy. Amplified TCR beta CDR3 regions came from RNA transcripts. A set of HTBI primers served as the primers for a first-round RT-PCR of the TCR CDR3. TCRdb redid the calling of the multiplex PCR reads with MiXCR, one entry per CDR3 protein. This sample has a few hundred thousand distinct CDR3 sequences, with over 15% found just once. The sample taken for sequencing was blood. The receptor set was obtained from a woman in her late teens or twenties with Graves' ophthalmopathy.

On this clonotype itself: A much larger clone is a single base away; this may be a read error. This CDR3 reads CASSSTLGGEKLFF. The CDR3 DNA reads TGCGCCAGCAGCTCTACACTGGGGGGTGAAAAACTGTTTTTT. This sequence joins TRBV5-1 and TRBJ1-4; TRBD1 is a possible D gene (5 bases). Per germline, CDR1 SGHRS and CDR2 YFSETQ. Trimming removed 3 bases from V and 7 bases from J, with 13 bases in between. This CDR3 has 14 amino acids.

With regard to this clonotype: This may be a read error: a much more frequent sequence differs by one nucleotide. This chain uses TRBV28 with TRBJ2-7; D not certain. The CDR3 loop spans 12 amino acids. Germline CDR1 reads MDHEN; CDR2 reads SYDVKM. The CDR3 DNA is TGTGCCGGCAGTTTCGGTAGCTACGAGCAGTACTTC. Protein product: CAGSFGSYEQYF. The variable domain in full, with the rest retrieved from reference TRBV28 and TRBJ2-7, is DVKVTQSSRYLVKRTGEKVFLECVQDMDHENMFWYRQDPGLGLRLIYFSYDVKMKEKGDIPEGYSVSREKKERFSLILESASTNQTSMYLCAGSFGSYEQYFGPGTRLTVT.

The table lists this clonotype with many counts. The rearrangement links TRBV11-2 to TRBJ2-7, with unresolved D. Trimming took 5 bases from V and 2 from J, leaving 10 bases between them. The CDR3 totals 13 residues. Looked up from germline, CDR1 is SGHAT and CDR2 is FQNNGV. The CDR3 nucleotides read TGTGCCAGCAGCCGGCCTGGGCCCTACGAGCAGTACTTC. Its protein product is CASSRPGPYEQYF.

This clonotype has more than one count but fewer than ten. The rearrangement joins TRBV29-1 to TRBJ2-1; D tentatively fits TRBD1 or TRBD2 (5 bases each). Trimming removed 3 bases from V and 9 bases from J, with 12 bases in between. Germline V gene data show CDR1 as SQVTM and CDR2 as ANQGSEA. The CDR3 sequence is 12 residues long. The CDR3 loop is CSVDLARGEQFF. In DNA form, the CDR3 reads TGCAGCGTTGACTTGGCGAGGGGTGAGCAGTTCTTC.

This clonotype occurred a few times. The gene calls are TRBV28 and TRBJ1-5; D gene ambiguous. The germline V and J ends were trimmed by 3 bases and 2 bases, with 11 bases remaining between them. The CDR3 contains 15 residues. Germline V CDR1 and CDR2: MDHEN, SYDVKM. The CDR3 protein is CASSFVSAGNQPQHF. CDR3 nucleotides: TGTGCCAGCAGTTTTGTTAGCGCGGGCAATCAGCCCCAGCATTTT.

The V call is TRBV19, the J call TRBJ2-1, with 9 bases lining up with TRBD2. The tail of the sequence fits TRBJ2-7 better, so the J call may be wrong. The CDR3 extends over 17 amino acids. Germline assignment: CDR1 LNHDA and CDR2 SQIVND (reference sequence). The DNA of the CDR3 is TGTGCCAGTAGTATAATTGGGAGCGGGAGGCAAAGCAATGAGCAGTACTTC. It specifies CASSIIGSGRQSNEQYF.

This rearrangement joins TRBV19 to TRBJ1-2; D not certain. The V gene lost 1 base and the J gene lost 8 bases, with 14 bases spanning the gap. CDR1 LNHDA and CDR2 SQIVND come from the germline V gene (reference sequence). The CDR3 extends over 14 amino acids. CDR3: CASSIGGTEYGYTF. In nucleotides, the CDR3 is TGTGCCAGTAGTATAGGTGGTACGGAATACGGCTACACCTTC.

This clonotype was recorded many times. CDR3 sequence (DNA): TGTGCCAGCAGCTCGCCCCGGGGGACACCTACCTACGAGCAGTACTTC. It translates to CASSSPRGTPTYEQYF. V gene TRBV11-1 combines with J gene TRBJ2-7; possibly TRBD1 or TRBD2 for D (6 bases each). The V gene's germline CDR1 is SGHAT and CDR2 FQDESV (reference sequence). V shed 4 bases and J shed 2 bases, with 18 bases lying between them. This CDR3 is 16 amino acids long.

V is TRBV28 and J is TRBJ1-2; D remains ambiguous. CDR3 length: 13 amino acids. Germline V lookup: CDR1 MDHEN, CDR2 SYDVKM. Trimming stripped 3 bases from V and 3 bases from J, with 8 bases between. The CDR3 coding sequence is TGTGCCAGCAGTTTTGGGGTGGACTATGGCTACACCTTC. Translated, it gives CASSFGVDYGYTF.

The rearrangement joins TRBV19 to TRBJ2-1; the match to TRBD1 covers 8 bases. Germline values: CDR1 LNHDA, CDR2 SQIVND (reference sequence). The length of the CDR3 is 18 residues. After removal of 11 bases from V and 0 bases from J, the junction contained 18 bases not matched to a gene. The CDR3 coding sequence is TGTGCCCCCTTCAGGGGGCCCACCCGTTCCAGCTCCTACAATGAGCAGTTCTTC. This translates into CAPFRGPTRSSSYNEQFF.

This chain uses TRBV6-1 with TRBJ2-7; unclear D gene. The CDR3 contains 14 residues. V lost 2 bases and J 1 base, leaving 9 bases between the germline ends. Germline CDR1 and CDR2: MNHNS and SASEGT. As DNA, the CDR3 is TGTGCCAGCAGTGAACGGTGGGCATCCTACGAGCAGTACTTC. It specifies CASSERWASYEQYF.

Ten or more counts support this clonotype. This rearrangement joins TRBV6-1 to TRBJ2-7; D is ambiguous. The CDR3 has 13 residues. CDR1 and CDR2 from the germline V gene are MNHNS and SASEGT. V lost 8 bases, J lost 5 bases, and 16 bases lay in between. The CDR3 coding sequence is TGTGCCAGCTCCCCCCAGTGGTCCAACGAGCAGTACTTC. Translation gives CASSPQWSNEQYF.

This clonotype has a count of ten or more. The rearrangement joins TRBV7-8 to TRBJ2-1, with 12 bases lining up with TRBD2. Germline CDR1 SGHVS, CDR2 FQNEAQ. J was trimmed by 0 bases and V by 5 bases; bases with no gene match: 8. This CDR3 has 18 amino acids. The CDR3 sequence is CASSPGLAGGSSYNEQFF. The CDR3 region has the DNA TGTGCCAGCAGCCCAGGGCTAGCGGGAGGGAGCTCCTACAATGAGCAGTTCTTC.

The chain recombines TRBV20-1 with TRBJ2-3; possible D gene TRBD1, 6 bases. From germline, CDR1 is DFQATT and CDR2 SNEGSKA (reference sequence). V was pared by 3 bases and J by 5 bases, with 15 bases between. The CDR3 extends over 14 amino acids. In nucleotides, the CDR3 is TGCAGTGCTAGTTCCAGGGGATATGGAGATACGCAGTATTTT. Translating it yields CSASSRGYGDTQYF.

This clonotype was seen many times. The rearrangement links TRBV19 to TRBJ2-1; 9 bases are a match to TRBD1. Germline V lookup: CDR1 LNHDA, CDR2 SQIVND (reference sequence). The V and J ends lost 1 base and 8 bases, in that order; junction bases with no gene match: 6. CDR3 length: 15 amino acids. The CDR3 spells CASSIAGTGFDEQFF. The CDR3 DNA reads TGTGCCAGTAGTATAGCCGGGACAGGGTTCGATGAGCAGTTCTTC. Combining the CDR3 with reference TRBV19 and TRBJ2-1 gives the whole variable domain DGGITQSPKYLFRKEGQNVTLSCEQNLNHDAMYWYRQDPGQGLRLIYYSQIVNDFQKGDIAEGYSVSREKKESFPLTVTSAQKNPTAFYLCASSIAGTGFDEQFFGPGTRLTVL.

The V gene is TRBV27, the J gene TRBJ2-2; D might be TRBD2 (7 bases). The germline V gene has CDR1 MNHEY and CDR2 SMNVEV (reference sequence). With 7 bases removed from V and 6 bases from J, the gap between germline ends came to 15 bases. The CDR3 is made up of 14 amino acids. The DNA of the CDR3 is TGTGCCAGCAAAAGGCAGGGGAGGGCCGGGGAGCTGTTTTTT. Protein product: CASKRQGRAGELFF.

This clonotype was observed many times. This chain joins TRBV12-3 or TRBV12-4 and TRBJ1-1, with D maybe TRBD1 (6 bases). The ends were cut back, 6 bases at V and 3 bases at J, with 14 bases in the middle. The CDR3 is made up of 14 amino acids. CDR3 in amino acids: CASSPWRGDTEAFF. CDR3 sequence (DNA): TGTGCCAGCAGCCCGTGGAGGGGGGACACTGAAGCTTTCTTT.

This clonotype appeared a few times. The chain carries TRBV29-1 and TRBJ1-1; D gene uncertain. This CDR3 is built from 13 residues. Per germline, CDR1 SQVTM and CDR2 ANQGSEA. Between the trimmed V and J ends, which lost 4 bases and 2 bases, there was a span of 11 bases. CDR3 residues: CSVAWGTNTEAFF. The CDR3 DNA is TGCAGCGTTGCCTGGGGTACAAACACTGAAGCTTTCTTT.

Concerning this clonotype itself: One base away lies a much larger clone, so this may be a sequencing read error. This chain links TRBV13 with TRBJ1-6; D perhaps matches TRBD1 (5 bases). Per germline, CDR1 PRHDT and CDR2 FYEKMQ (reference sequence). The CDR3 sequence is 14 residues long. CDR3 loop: CASGLRGYNSPLHF. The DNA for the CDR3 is TGTGCCAGCGGCTTAAGGGGCTATAATTCACCCCTCCACTTT.

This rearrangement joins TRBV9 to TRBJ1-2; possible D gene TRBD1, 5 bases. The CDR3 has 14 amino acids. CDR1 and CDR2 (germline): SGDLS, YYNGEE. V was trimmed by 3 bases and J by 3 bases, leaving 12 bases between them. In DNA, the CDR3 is TGTGCCAGCAGCGCCGGGGGAGGAGACTATGGCTACACCTTC. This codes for CASSAGGGDYGYTF.

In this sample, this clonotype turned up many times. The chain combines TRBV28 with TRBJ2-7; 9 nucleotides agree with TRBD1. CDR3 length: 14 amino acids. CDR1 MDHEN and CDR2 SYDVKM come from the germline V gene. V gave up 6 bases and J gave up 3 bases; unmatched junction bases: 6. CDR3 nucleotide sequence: TGTGCCAGCAGACCCCCGGGACAGGGCTACGAGCAGTACTTC. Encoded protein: CASRPPGQGYEQYF.

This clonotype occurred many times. The CDR3 DNA is TGTGCCAGCAGTTACGGGACTAGCGGGCCTGAGCAGTTCTTC. It is translated as CASSYGTSGPEQFF. The J gene is TRBJ2-1, the V gene TRBV28, with TRBD2 identical over 12 bases. The ends lost 4 bases at V and 9 bases at J; junction bases unmatched: 4. The V gene's germline CDR1 is MDHEN and CDR2 SYDVKM. This CDR3 comprises 14 residues.

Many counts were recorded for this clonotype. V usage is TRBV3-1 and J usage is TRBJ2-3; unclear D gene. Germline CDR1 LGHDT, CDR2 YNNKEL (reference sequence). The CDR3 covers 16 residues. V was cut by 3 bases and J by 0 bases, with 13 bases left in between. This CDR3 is CASSQGQYTSTDTQYF. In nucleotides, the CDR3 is TGTGCCAGCAGCCAGGGCCAATATACCAGCACAGATACGCAGTATTTT.

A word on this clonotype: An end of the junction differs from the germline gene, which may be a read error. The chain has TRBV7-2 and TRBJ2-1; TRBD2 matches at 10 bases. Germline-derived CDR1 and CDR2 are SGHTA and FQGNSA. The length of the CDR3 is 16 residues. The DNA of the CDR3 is TGCGCCAGCAGCTTATCTCGGACTAGCGGCAACAATGAGCAGTTCTTC. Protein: CASSLSRTSGNNEQFF.

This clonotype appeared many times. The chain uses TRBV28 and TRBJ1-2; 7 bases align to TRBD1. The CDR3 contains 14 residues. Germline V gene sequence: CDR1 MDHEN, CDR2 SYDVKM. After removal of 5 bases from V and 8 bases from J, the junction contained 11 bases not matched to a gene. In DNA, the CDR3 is TGTGCCAGCAGTCTGGGGGGACAGCTAAGGGGCTACACCTTC. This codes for CASSLGGQLRGYTF.

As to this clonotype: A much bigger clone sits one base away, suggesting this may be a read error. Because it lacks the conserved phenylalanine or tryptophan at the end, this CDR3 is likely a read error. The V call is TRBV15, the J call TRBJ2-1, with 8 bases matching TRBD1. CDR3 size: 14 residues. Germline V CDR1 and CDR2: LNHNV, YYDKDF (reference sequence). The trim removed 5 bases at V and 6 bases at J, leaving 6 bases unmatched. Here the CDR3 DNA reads TGTGCCACCAGCGAGTTACAGGGGGGCAATGAGCAGTTCCTC. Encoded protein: CATSELQGGNEQFL.

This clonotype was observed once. The CDR3 is CASTPDRGGLNEQFF. The CDR3 DNA follows: TGTGCCAGTACCCCGGACAGGGGAGGGCTCAATGAGCAGTTCTTC. The rearrangement joins TRBV19 to TRBJ2-1; 9 bases match TRBD1. Germline values: CDR1 LNHDA, CDR2 SQIVND (reference sequence). The CDR3 sequence is 15 residues long. The V segment lost 7 bases and the J segment 6 bases; nucleotides outside the gene matches: 10.

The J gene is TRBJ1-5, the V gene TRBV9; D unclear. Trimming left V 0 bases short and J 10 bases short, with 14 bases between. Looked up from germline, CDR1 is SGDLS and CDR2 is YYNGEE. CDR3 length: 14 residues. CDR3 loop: CASSVGLGLEPQHF. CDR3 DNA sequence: TGTGCCAGCAGCGTAGGGCTGGGCCTCGAACCCCAGCATTTT.

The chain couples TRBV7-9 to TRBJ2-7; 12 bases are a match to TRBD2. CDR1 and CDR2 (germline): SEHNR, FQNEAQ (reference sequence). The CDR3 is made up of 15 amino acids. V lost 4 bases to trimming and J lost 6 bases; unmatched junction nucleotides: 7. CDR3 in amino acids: CASSSTSGGSGEQYF. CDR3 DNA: TGTGCCAGCAGCTCCACTAGCGGGGGGTCGGGCGAGCAGTACTTC.